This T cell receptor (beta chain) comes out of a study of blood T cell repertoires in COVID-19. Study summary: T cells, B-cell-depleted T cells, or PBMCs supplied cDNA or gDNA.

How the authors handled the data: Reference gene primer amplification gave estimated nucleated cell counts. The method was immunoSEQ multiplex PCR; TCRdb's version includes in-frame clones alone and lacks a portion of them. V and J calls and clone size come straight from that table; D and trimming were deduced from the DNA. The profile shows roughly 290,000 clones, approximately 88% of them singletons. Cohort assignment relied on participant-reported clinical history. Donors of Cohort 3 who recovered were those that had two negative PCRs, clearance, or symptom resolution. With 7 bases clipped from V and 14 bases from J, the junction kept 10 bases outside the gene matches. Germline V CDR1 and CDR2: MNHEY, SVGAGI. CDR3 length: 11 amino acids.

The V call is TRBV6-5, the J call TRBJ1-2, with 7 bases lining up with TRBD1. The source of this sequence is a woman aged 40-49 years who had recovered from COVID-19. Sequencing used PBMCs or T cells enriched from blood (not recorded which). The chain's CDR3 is CASNPDRALTF. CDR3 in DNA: TGTGCCAGCAACCCAGACAGGGCTTTGACCTTC.